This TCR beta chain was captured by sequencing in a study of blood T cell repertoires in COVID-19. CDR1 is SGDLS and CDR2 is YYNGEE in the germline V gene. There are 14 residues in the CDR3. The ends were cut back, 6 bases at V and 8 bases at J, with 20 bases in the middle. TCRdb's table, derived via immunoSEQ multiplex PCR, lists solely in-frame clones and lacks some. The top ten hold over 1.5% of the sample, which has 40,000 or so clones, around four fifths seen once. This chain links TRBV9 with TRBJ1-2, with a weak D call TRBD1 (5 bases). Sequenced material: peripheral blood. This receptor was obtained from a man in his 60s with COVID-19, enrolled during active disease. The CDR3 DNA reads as TGTGCCAGCACTCGACCCGGGGACTATGAAGGCTACACCTTC. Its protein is CASTRPGDYEGYTF.